The 22 T cell receptor beta chains below come from one sample, sequenced in a study of blood T cell repertoires in COVID-19. Clones were sequenced by immunoSEQ multiplex PCR, and TCRdb holds only the in-frame ones, with some missing. The sample shows 150,000 to 200,000 clones, 65% to 90% of them seen only once. The sequencing sample was made of peripheral blood. The receptors here all came from a man in his fifties or sixties with acute or convalescent COVID-19.

In its sample, this clone was seen once. The chain couples TRBV28 to TRBJ1-2; D perhaps matches TRBD1 (6 bases). The germline V gene has CDR1 MDHEN and CDR2 SYDVKM. This CDR3 spans 13 amino acids. Trimming took 7 bases from V and 6 from J, leaving 15 bases between them. The CDR3 region has the DNA TGTGCCAGCAAACTACAGGGTTTCCATGGCTACACCTTC. Translating gives CASKLQGFHGYTF.

The CDR3 sequence: CASSLGLAGGPWAYEQYF. Written as DNA, the CDR3 is TGTGCCAGCAGCCTAGGACTAGCGGGAGGGCCTTGGGCCTACGAGCAGTACTTC. The chain employs TRBV7-9 and TRBJ2-7; 15 bases are a match to TRBD2. Germline V gene lookup returns CDR1 SEHNR and CDR2 FQNEAQ (reference sequence). CDR3 length equals 18 residues. With V trimmed by 5 bases and J by 2 bases, 10 bases remained unmatched.

The J gene is TRBJ2-4, the V gene TRBV3-1 (or the pseudogene TRBV3-2); 12 bases agree with TRBD2. The V gene's germline CDR1 is LGHDT and CDR2 YNNKEL (reference sequence). With V trimmed by 3 bases and J by 1 base, 7 bases remained unmatched. CDR3 length equals 18 residues. The CDR3 reads CASSHPLAGGPAKNIQYF. The CDR3 region has the DNA TGTGCCAGCAGCCACCCCCTAGCGGGAGGGCCGGCCAAAAACATTCAGTACTTC.

The CDR3, as DNA: TGTGCTAGTGCGGGGGTTTTGAGCACAGATACGCAGTATTTT. This sequence encodes CASAGVLSTDTQYF. The rearrangement links TRBV12-5 to TRBJ2-3; tentatively, D is TRBD2 (6 bases). Trimming cost V 7 bases and J 0 bases, with 11 bases left between them. Germline assignment: CDR1 LGHNT and CDR2 FRNRAP. CDR3 length: 14 residues.

V and J are TRBV27 and TRBJ2-1; 11 positions agree with TRBD2. Losses at the gene ends were 3 bases for V and 7 bases for J; bases not matched to a gene: 8. Germline loops: CDR1 MNHEY, CDR2 SMNVEV (reference sequence). The CDR3 is made up of 16 amino acids. The CDR3 nucleotides read TGTGCCAGCAGTTTGATAGCGGGAGGGCCAGGAAATGAGCAGTTCTTC. Residues: CASSLIAGGPGNEQFF.

The V gene is TRBV5-1, the J gene TRBJ2-5, with D uncertain. V dropped 4 bases and J dropped 0 bases, with 10 bases sitting between them. Germline V CDR1 and CDR2: SGHRS, YFSETQ. The CDR3 runs to 14 residues. For the CDR3, the DNA is TGCGCCAGCAGCCCCTCACAGAACCAAGAGACCCAGTACTTC. Protein: CASSPSQNQETQYF. The full variable domain, its missing parts supplied by reference TRBV5-1 and TRBJ2-5, is KAGVTQTPRYLIKTRGQQVTLSCSPISGHRSVSWYQQTPGQGLQFLFEYFSETQRNKGNFPGRFSGRQFSNSRSEMNVSTLELGDSALYLCASSPSQNQETQYFGPGTRLLVL.

The genes are TRBV5-1 and TRBJ2-3; D perhaps matches TRBD1 (5 bases). The CDR3 covers 15 residues. Between the trimmed V and J ends, which lost 4 bases and 3 bases, there was a span of 15 bases. Per the germline V gene, CDR1 is SGHRS and CDR2 is YFSETQ. DNA of the CDR3: TGCGCCAGCAGCGAGCAGGGCCCTTGGACAGATACGCAGTATTTT. The encoded protein is CASSEQGPWTDTQYF.

J is TRBJ1-3 and V is TRBV10-3; possible D gene TRBD1, 6 bases. Germline V gene data show CDR1 as ENHRY and CDR2 as SYGVKD. Trimming took off 0 bases at V and 6 bases at J, with 15 bases between the two ends. The CDR3 is made up of 16 amino acids. The CDR3 spells CAISESFGDTPNTIYF. The CDR3 bases are TGTGCCATCAGTGAGTCGTTCGGGGACACCCCAAACACCATATATTTT.

The chain recombines TRBV7-3 with TRBJ2-1; possibly TRBD1 for D (8 bases). Per the germline V gene, CDR1 is SGHTA and CDR2 is FQGTGA. The V gene lost 5 bases and the J gene lost 5 bases, with 25 bases spanning the gap. The CDR3 is 18 residues long. CDR3 coding DNA: TGTGCCAGCAGCCTTATAGGGGGGGACAGGCAGTTCCACAATGAGCAGTTCTTC. This gives the protein CASSLIGGDRQFHNEQFF.

This chain joins TRBV13 and TRBJ1-1, with D possibly matching TRBD1 (6 bases). The germline V and J ends were trimmed by 5 bases and 1 base, with 11 bases remaining between them. This CDR3 contains 14 residues. Germline-derived CDR1 and CDR2 are PRHDT and FYEKMQ (reference sequence). CDR3 protein: CASSQGQKNTEAFF. CDR3 DNA: TGTGCCAGCAGCCAAGGACAGAAGAACACTGAAGCTTTCTTT.

The V gene is TRBV19, the J gene TRBJ2-7, with D tentatively TRBD2 (5 bases). The germline CDR1 and CDR2 sequences are LNHDA and SQIVND (reference sequence). This CDR3 spans 14 amino acids. V lost 6 bases and J lost 3, with 15 bases in between. The CDR3 protein is CASSPRELVYEQYF. The CDR3 bases are TGTGCCAGTAGCCCGAGGGAGTTGGTCTACGAGCAGTACTTC.

V and J are TRBV6-5 and TRBJ2-1; TRBD1 agrees at 8 bases. In germline, CDR1 is MNHEY, CDR2 SVGAGI. The CDR3 consists of 11 residues. The chain's CDR3 is CALDRVYEQFF. The DNA of the CDR3 is TGTGCATTGGACAGGGTTTATGAGCAGTTCTTC.

This sequence joins TRBV2 and TRBJ1-2; D is unresolved. Germline CDR1 and CDR2: SNHLY and FYNNEI. This CDR3 has 13 residues. Trimming cost V 2 bases and J 4 bases, with 8 bases left between them. CDR3 DNA sequence: TGTGCCAGCAGTGAATTTGGCAGCTATGGCTACACCTTC. It encodes CASSEFGSYGYTF. Variable domain in full (rest from reference TRBV2 and TRBJ1-2): EPEVTQTPSHQVTQMGQEVILRCVPISNHLYFYWYRQILGQKVEFLVSFYNNEISEKSEIFDDQFSVERPDGSNFTLKIRSTKLEDSAMYFCASSEFGSYGYTFGSGTRLTVV.

This clone was observed a single time. The rearrangement joins TRBV5-5 to TRBJ2-7; 8 positions agree with TRBD1. Germline V gene data show CDR1 as SGHKS and CDR2 as YYEKEE (reference sequence). V shed 1 base and J 2 bases; nucleotides not matched to a gene: 8. The CDR3 is 16 amino acids. CDR3 amino acids: CASSLRTGTNAYEQYF. The CDR3 nucleotides read TGTGCCAGCAGCTTGAGGACAGGGACGAATGCCTACGAGCAGTACTTC.

V and J are TRBV6-6 and TRBJ2-1; 8 positions agree with TRBD1. The CDR3 length is 16 residues. V shed 0 bases, J shed 10 bases, and the junction held 11 bases outside the gene matches. Germline CDR1 MNHNY, CDR2 SVGAGI (reference sequence). CDR3 sequence reads: CASSYSRAQGVMEQFF. As DNA, the CDR3 is TGTGCCAGCAGTTACTCGAGGGCACAGGGGGTTATGGAGCAGTTCTTC.

The V and J genes are TRBV27 and TRBJ2-7; 9 nucleotides agree with TRBD1. The CDR3 length is 14 residues. Germline V gives CDR1 MNHEY, CDR2 SMNVEV (reference sequence). Trimming removed 4 bases from V and 6 bases from J; junction bases left unmatched: 7. The CDR3 protein is CASSSGTGYGEQYF. CDR3 bases: TGTGCCAGCAGTTCGGGGACAGGGTACGGCGAGCAGTACTTC.

This clone was seen more than once but under ten times. The chain couples TRBV15 to TRBJ2-2; D is perhaps TRBD1 (5 bases). In germline, CDR1 is LNHNV, CDR2 YYDKDF (reference sequence). The CDR3 has 15 amino acids. V was shortened by 4 bases and J by 5 bases, with 14 bases between the two germline ends. The CDR3 DNA reads as TGTGCCACCAGCATAACAGGAGATGGAACCGGGGAGCTGTTTTTT. It is translated as CATSITGDGTGELFF. Variable domain in full (rest from reference TRBV15 and TRBJ2-2): DAMVIQNPRYQVTQFGKPVTLSCSQTLNHNVMYWYQQKSSQAPKLLFHYYDKDFNNEADTPDNFQSRRPNTSFCFLDIRSPGLGDTAMYLCATSITGDGTGELFFGEGSRLTVL.

The chain links TRBV5-1 to TRBJ1-2; 12 bases agree with TRBD1. The CDR3 consists of 18 residues. The germline gives CDR1 SGHRS, CDR2 YFSETQ. The junction had 12 bases not matched to a gene; V was cut back by 4 bases and J by 2 bases. CDR3 protein: CASSVDPGQGARNYGYTF. The CDR3 coding sequence is TGCGCCAGCAGCGTGGACCCGGGACAGGGGGCGCGAAACTATGGCTACACCTTC.

The rearrangement links TRBV27 to TRBJ2-7; 11 bases align to TRBD1. The CDR3 is made up of 15 amino acids. Germline V gene lookup returns CDR1 MNHEY and CDR2 SMNVEV (reference sequence). The J segment lost 5 bases and the V segment lost 2 bases, leaving 5 bases of the junction unmatched. The CDR3 loop reads CASSLKGTGGHEQYF. The CDR3 nucleotides are TGTGCCAGCAGTTTAAAAGGGACAGGGGGTCACGAGCAGTACTTC.

This clone was observed a few times. The chain couples TRBV15 to TRBJ2-2; the D gene is possibly TRBD1 (5 bases). The length of the CDR3 is 16 residues. V was shortened by 6 bases and J by 4 bases, with 18 bases between the two germline ends. The germline V gene encodes CDR1 LNHNV and CDR2 YYDKDF (reference sequence). In DNA, the CDR3 is TGTGCCACCAGGGCCCAGGGCTCCCGTGTCACCGGGGAGCTGTTTTTT. Translating gives CATRAQGSRVTGELFF.

The J gene is TRBJ1-3, the V gene TRBV5-1; 9 nucleotides align to TRBD1. The CDR3 runs 13 residues. With 3 bases clipped from V and 7 bases from J, the junction kept 2 bases outside the gene matches. Germline loops: CDR1 SGHRS, CDR2 YFSETQ. For the CDR3, the DNA is TGCGCCAGCAGCTGGACAGGGGCCAACACCATATATTTT. It translates to CASSWTGANTIYF.

The V gene is TRBV15, the J gene TRBJ2-5; maybe TRBD1 (5 bases). Germline CDR1 LNHNV, CDR2 YYDKDF (reference sequence). V gave up 0 bases and J gave up 7 bases, with 15 bases separating them. This CDR3 is 15 amino acids long. As DNA, the CDR3 is TGTGCCACCAGCAGAGACAGGCAGGGCCTGGGGACCCAGTACTTC. Protein: CATSRDRQGLGTQYF.